The next 26 T cell receptor beta chains were all read from a single sample in a study of T cells after yellow fever vaccination. A single record per CDR3 protein comes from TCRdb applying MiXCR to the 5' RACE reads. The sample yields hundreds of thousands of distinct CDR3 sequences, roughly 8.3% seen once. The source material was PBMCs, sampled about 49 days after the first yellow fever vaccination. The receptor source for this set is a man younger than 30 who received the YFV17D yellow fever vaccine.

This clonotype was seen many times. The V call is TRBV3-1, the J call TRBJ2-7; 9 nucleotides line up with TRBD2. CDR3 length equals 15 residues. Trimming removed 1 base from V and 3 bases from J; junction bases left unmatched: 4. Germline V gene lookup returns CDR1 LGHDT and CDR2 YNNKEL (reference sequence). This CDR3 reads CASSQGAGGYYEQYF. The CDR3 bases are TGTGCCAGCAGCCAAGGAGCGGGGGGTTACTACGAGCAGTACTTC.

V usage is TRBV6-4 and J usage is TRBJ2-1; D not certain. V lost 0 bases to trimming and J lost 11 bases, with 14 bases between them. This CDR3 contains 14 residues. Germline CDR1 MRHNA, CDR2 SNTAGT. For the CDR3, the DNA is TGTGCCAGCAGTGACTCCGCTACCCTGGGTCAGCAGTTCTTC. Its translation is CASSDSATLGQQFF.

This clonotype was seen at least ten times. The chain has TRBV12-3 or TRBV12-4 and TRBJ1-6; D is ambiguous. The CDR3 spans 11 residues. V lost 6 bases and J 11 bases, leaving 8 bases between the germline ends. The CDR3 here is CASRSGTPLHF. The CDR3 nucleotides are TGTGCCAGCAGGAGCGGTACACCCCTCCACTTT.

The V call is TRBV20-1, the J call TRBJ2-5; TRBD2 matches 9 bases. The germline CDR1 and CDR2 sequences are DFQATT and SNEGSKA (reference sequence). This CDR3 spans 13 amino acids. The V gene end was trimmed by 6 bases and the J gene end by 4 bases; junction bases not matched to a gene: 6. The CDR3 bases are TGCAGTGCCCAAAGCGGGGGGCGAGAGACCCAGTACTTC. This translates into CSAQSGGRETQYF.

The chain recombines TRBV5-4 with TRBJ1-2, with 11 bases that match TRBD1. V lost 4 bases to trimming and J lost 4 bases; unmatched junction nucleotides: 3. CDR1 and CDR2 from the germline V gene are SGHNT and YYREEE (reference sequence). The CDR3 totals 14 residues. The CDR3 sequence: CASSAGQGAYGYTF. The CDR3 DNA sequence: TGTGCCAGCAGCGCTGGACAGGGGGCCTATGGCTACACCTTC.

This clonotype was picked up a small number of times. This chain connects TRBV5-6 to TRBJ2-4; possibly TRBD1 for D (6 bases). This CDR3 is 15 amino acids long. Trimming pared 4 bases from V and 3 bases from J, leaving 14 bases between. Germline V gene lookup returns CDR1 SGHDT and CDR2 YYEEEE. The CDR3 DNA sequence: TGTGCCAGCAGCCTTATAAGGACAGACAAAAACATTCAGTACTTC. Residues: CASSLIRTDKNIQYF. Full variable domain (missing parts from reference TRBV5-6 and TRBJ2-4): DAGVTQSPTHLIKTRGQQVTLRCSPKSGHDTVSWYQQALGQGPQFIFQYYEEEERQRGNFPDRFSGHQFPNYSSELNVNALLLGDSALYLCASSLIRTDKNIQYFGAGTRLSVL.

The V call is TRBV5-1, the J call TRBJ2-5; possibly TRBD1 or TRBD2 for D (5 bases each). The CDR3 loop spans 15 amino acids. V dropped 4 bases and J dropped 4 bases, with 17 bases sitting between them. CDR1 and CDR2 from the germline V gene are SGHRS and YFSETQ. CDR3 loop: CASSVGGRELETQYF. In nucleotides, the CDR3 is TGCGCCAGCAGCGTTGGTGGCAGGGAGTTAGAGACCCAGTACTTC.

The genes are TRBV5-1 and TRBJ1-5, with 7 nucleotides matching TRBD1. Germline lookup yields CDR1 SGHRS and CDR2 YFSETQ. This CDR3 is 15 amino acids long. The V and J ends lost 0 bases and 6 bases, in that order; junction bases with no gene match: 6. The chain's CDR3 is CASSLGTGSAQPQHF. For the CDR3, the DNA is TGCGCCAGCAGCTTGGGGACAGGCTCGGCTCAGCCCCAGCATTTT.

This clonotype has a handful of counts. The rearrangement links TRBV7-2 to TRBJ2-7; 8 bases align to TRBD2. In germline, CDR1 is SGHTA, CDR2 FQGNSA. J gave up 7 bases and V 3 bases, and 8 bases lay outside the gene matches. CDR3 length: 14 amino acids. The CDR3 spells CASSFSGALGEQYF. The CDR3 region has the DNA TGTGCCAGCAGCTTTAGCGGGGCCTTGGGAGAGCAGTACTTC.

This chain joins TRBV7-8 and TRBJ2-7; TRBD2 matches 7 bases. From germline, CDR1 is SGHVS and CDR2 FQNEAQ. Losses at the gene ends were 1 base for V and 4 bases for J; bases not matched to a gene: 10. CDR3 length: 16 amino acids. Written as DNA, the CDR3 is TGTGCCAGCAGCTTAGTAAACCCGGGACTAAATTACGAGCAGTACTTC. Translation: CASSLVNPGLNYEQYF.

The chain joins TRBV6-1 to TRBJ1-5, with TRBD1 as a possible D gene (5 bases). This CDR3 is 15 amino acids long. Germline CDR1 MNHNS, CDR2 SASEGT. V was shortened by 6 bases and J by 3 bases, with 15 bases between the two germline ends. The CDR3 DNA reads as TGTGCCAGCAGAGCGGCAGGGCCCGTCAATCAGCCCCAGCATTTT. It specifies CASRAAGPVNQPQHF.

This clonotype was seen only a few times. The chain carries TRBV18 and TRBJ1-5, with D maybe TRBD1 (6 bases). Germline CDR1 and CDR2: KGHSH and LQKENI. CDR3 length: 15 amino acids. V lost 3 bases, J lost 2 bases, and 11 bases lay in between. The CDR3 sequence: CASSPSGGGNQPQHF. In DNA, the CDR3 is TGTGCCAGCTCACCCTCGGGGGGCGGCAATCAGCCCCAGCATTTT. Filled out from reference TRBV18 and TRBJ1-5, the complete variable domain reads NAGVMQNPRHLVRRRGQEARLRCSPMKGHSHVYWYRQLPEEGLKFMVYLQKENIIDESGMPKERFSAEFPKEGPSILRIQQVVRGDSAAYFCASSPSGGGNQPQHFGDGTRLSIL.

This clonotype has ten or more counts. The chain joins TRBV7-2 to TRBJ1-1; tentative D call: TRBD1 (6 bases). Per germline, CDR1 SGHTA and CDR2 FQGNSA. The length of the CDR3 is 17 residues. V gave up 5 bases and J gave up 4 bases, with 23 bases separating them. In DNA, the CDR3 is TGTGCCAGCAGCCTACTAATATGGGGGGGCGCGGGCACTGAAGCTTTCTTT. This encodes CASSLLIWGGAGTEAFF. The variable domain in full, completed from reference TRBV7-2 and TRBJ1-1, reads GAGVSQSPSNKVTEKGKDVELRCDPISGHTALYWYRQSLGQGLEFLIYFQGNSAPDKSGLPSDRFSAERTGGSVSTLTIQRTQQEDSAVYLCASSLLIWGGAGTEAFFGQGTRLTVV.

This clonotype has a handful of counts. The chain has TRBV5-1 and TRBJ2-1, with 8 positions matching TRBD1. This CDR3 comprises 16 residues. Trimming cost V 0 bases and J 2 bases; bases outside gene matches: 4. Germline V gives CDR1 SGHRS, CDR2 YFSETQ. CDR3 region: CASSLEPGGPYNEQFF. The CDR3 nucleotides are TGCGCCAGCAGCTTGGAACCAGGGGGCCCCTACAATGAGCAGTTCTTC.

V usage is TRBV6-2 or TRBV6-3 and J usage is TRBJ2-7; a possible D gene is TRBD2 (6 bases). V was trimmed by 4 bases and J by 6 bases, leaving 7 bases between them. Germline V gives CDR1 MNHEY, CDR2 SVGEGT. This CDR3 is built from 11 residues. The CDR3 coding sequence is TGTGCCAGCAGTTGGGGGGTCGAGCAGTACTTC. Its protein product is CASSWGVEQYF.

A few counts support this clonotype. The chain employs TRBV11-1 and TRBJ2-7; the match to TRBD2 covers 7 bases. V was pared by 4 bases and J by 6 bases, with 27 bases of the junction left unmatched. The germline V gene has CDR1 SGHAT and CDR2 FQDESV (reference sequence). The CDR3 runs to 20 residues. CDR3 bases: TGTGCCAGCAGCTCTCTCATCGCAGCGGGGCGGACGAGGCAATTCTCCGAGCAGTACTTC. It is translated as CASSSLIAAGRTRQFSEQYF.

In its sample, this clonotype was seen a few times. The chain combines TRBV6-5 with TRBJ2-1, with 7 bases matching TRBD1. The CDR3 spans 15 residues. The V segment lost 7 bases and the J segment 4 bases; nucleotides outside the gene matches: 10. Per germline, CDR1 MNHEY and CDR2 SVGAGI. CDR3 sequence: CASTERQGRYNEQFF. The CDR3 DNA sequence: TGTGCCAGCACCGAGCGACAGGGTCGGTACAATGAGCAGTTCTTC.

The V call is TRBV29-1, the J call TRBJ1-1; D gene uncertain. CDR3 length equals 11 residues. With 7 bases removed from V and 0 bases from J, the gap between germline ends came to 6 bases. Germline values: CDR1 SQVTM, CDR2 ANQGSEA. CDR3 bases: TGCAGCGCACATATGAACACTGAAGCTTTCTTT. It yields the protein CSAHMNTEAFF.

This chain connects TRBV28 to TRBJ1-6; D possibly corresponds to TRBD1 (5 bases). The CDR3 has 14 residues. Between the trimmed V and J ends, which lost 6 bases and 4 bases, there was a span of 10 bases. The germline V gene encodes CDR1 MDHEN and CDR2 SYDVKM. CDR3 DNA: TGTGCCAGCAGACGGGGGGGGTATAATTCACCCCTCCACTTT. Encoded protein: CASRRGGYNSPLHF.

The V call is TRBV5-6, the J call TRBJ1-2; D ambiguous. Germline V CDR1 and CDR2: SGHDT, YYEEEE. The CDR3 is made up of 12 amino acids. Trimming left V 9 bases short and J 2 bases short, with 11 bases between. The CDR3 spells CATNRHNYGYTF. The DNA for the CDR3 is TGTGCCACCAACCGACACAACTATGGCTACACCTTC.

This chain joins TRBV6-4 and TRBJ2-2; 8 bases map to TRBD2. From germline, CDR1 is MRHNA and CDR2 SNTAGT. V was pared by 0 bases and J by 5 bases, with 8 bases of the junction left unmatched. The CDR3 sequence is 17 residues long. The CDR3 region is CASSDSAGGAGTGELFF. CDR3 nucleotide sequence: TGTGCCAGCAGTGACTCTGCCGGGGGGGCCGGTACCGGGGAGCTGTTTTTT.

The chain recombines TRBV29-1 with TRBJ2-7; perhaps TRBD2 as D (5 bases). CDR3 length: 13 amino acids. Germline loops: CDR1 SQVTM, CDR2 ANQGSEA. The V end was cut by 5 bases, the J end by 6 bases, with 17 bases between. CDR3 coding DNA: TGCAGCGTTCGGGTGCGGGTCCTCGGCGAGCAGTACGTC. Residues: CSVRVRVLGEQYV.

The V gene is TRBV20-1, the J gene TRBJ1-5; no firm D call. Germline lookup yields CDR1 DFQATT and CDR2 SNEGSKA (reference sequence). The CDR3 runs 15 residues. Trimming shortened V by 5 bases and J by 0 bases, and 14 bases separated the two germline ends. CDR3 bases: TGCAGTGCTCAGTCCACTCTCTCTAGCAATCAGCCCCAGCATTTT. It encodes CSAQSTLSSNQPQHF.

This clonotype was counted only a few times. This chain uses TRBV5-6 with TRBJ1-2; D is unresolved. Germline CDR1 SGHDT, CDR2 YYEEEE. The CDR3 sequence is 12 residues long. Trimming cost V 3 bases and J 5 bases, with 8 bases left between them. CDR3 DNA sequence: TGTGCCAGCAGCTCGGTCCCGTATGGCTACACCTTC. Encoded protein: CASSSVPYGYTF.

The sample holds a few counts of this clonotype. The rearrangement uses TRBV3-1 and TRBJ1-1; D remains unclear. V dropped 1 base and J dropped 1 base, with 10 bases sitting between them. Germline V CDR1 and CDR2: LGHDT, YNNKEL (reference sequence). CDR3 size: 15 residues. This chain's CDR3 is CASSQVGWTNTEAFF. The CDR3 nucleotides read TGTGCCAGCAGCCAAGTCGGGTGGACGAACACTGAAGCTTTCTTT.

The table lists this clonotype with many counts. The CDR3 sequence is CATGDFAAGAYTQYF. In DNA form, the CDR3 reads TGTGCCACAGGCGACTTTGCAGCGGGGGCTTATACGCAGTATTTT. This chain joins TRBV24-1 and TRBJ2-3; 8 nucleotides agree with TRBD2. With V trimmed by 10 bases and J by 7 bases, 15 bases remained unmatched. This CDR3 has 15 amino acids. The V gene's germline CDR1 is KGHDR and CDR2 SFDVKD.